The TCR beta chain under discussion was sequenced for a study of shared clonotypes between healthy human individuals. General observations from the study: Clonotype sharing across a few donors was observed for approximately 5% of naive CD4 clonotypes.

CDR1 and CDR2 (germline): ENHRY, SYGVKD. This CDR3 is built from 13 residues. Trimming cost V 3 bases and J 8 bases, with 11 bases left between them. The assay was immunoSEQ multiplex PCR, and TCRdb's table has in-frame clones only and misses some. The table has roughly 2.2 million clones, 85% to 95% seen once; the top ten hold about 0.39%. Concerning this clone itself: Its antigen is unknown. Additional DNA sequences in this sample encode the identical CDR3.

The sequenced material came from naive CD4+ T cells from PBMCs. Regarding subset: CD45RA+ positively selected. The chain recombines TRBV10-3 with TRBJ2-1; tentative D call: TRBD2 (7 bases). This sequence originates from a man aged 18-30 years in good health. Some clones in this sample may be carry-over from other donors' samples. CDR3: CAISEGEGDEQFF. The CDR3 DNA is TGTGCCATCAGTGAAGGGGAGGGGGATGAGCAGTTCTTC.